The T cell receptor beta chain described here comes from a study of beta chain features in type 1 diabetes. Study-wide findings and caveats: Type 1 diabetes patients showed fewer insertions and more deletions at VDJ junctions.

This clone was seen more than once but under ten times. Its antigen is unknown. The CDR3 has 14 residues. Germline assignment: CDR1 ENHRY and CDR2 SYGVKD. V was pared by 10 bases and J by 0 bases, with 10 bases between. The authors reverse transcribed all of the isolated RNA, so sequencing captured expressed TCRB transcripts. Assay: immunoSEQ multiplex PCR; the TCRdb copy retains only in-frame clones and omits some. The sample shows a few hundred thousand clones, more than 11% of them seen only once. Material for sequencing was naive CD4+ T cells from blood. The rearrangement joins TRBV10-3 to TRBJ2-6, with unresolved D. The source is a man aged 25-45 years in good health. The CDR3 spells CATLTGSGANVLTF. CDR3 in DNA: TGTGCCACTTTAACGGGCTCTGGGGCCAACGTCCTGACTTTC.